This T cell receptor (beta chain) was recovered during a study of T cell changes during pregnancy in multiple sclerosis. This table comes from immunoSEQ multiplex PCR, and its TCRdb copy is limited to in-frame clones, with some not included. Counted here are approximately 59,000 clones, approximately 90% occurring once; the ten biggest clones make up 1.3% to 1.5%. The CDR3 runs to 12 residues. V lost 1 base to trimming and J lost 6 bases, with 3 bases between them. Per the germline V gene, CDR1 is MGHDK and CDR2 is SYGVNS. The receptor was derived from a female donor in good health, enrolled as a control in a pregnancy study. The input for sequencing was peripheral blood, taken in the third trimester of pregnancy. The gene calls are TRBV25-1 and TRBJ2-2; D uncertain. The CDR3 sequence is CASSESAGELFF. CDR3 DNA sequence: TGTGCCAGCAGTGAATCCGCCGGGGAGCTGTTTTTT.